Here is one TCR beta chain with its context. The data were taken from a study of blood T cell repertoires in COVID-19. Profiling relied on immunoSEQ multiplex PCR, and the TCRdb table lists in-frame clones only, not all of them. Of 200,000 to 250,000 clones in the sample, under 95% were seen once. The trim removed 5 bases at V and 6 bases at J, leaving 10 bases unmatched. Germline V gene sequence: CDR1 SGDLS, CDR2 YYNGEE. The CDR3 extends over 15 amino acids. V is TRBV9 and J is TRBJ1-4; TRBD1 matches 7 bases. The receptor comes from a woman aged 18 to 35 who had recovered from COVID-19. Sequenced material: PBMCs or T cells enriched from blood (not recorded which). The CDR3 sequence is CASSDTGDGYEKLFF. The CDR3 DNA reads TGTGCCAGCAGTGATACAGGGGATGGGTATGAAAAACTGTTTTTT.